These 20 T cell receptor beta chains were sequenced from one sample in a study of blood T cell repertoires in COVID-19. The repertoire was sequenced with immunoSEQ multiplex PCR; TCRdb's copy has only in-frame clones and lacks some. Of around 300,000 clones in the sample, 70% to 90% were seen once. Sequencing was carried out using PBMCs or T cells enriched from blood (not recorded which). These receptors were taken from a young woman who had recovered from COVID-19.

CDR3 region: CASSLGGTGIGYEQYF. In DNA form, the CDR3 reads TGTGCCAGCAGCCTGGGAGGGACAGGGATTGGCTACGAGCAGTACTTC. J is TRBJ2-7 and V is TRBV5-4, with 9 positions matching TRBD1. The V and J ends lost 4 bases and 3 bases, in that order; junction bases with no gene match: 11. In germline, CDR1 is SGHNT, CDR2 YYREEE (reference sequence). The CDR3 is 16 amino acids. The whole variable domain, filled in from reference TRBV5-4 and TRBJ2-7, reads ETGVTQSPTHLIKTRGQQVTLRCSSQSGHNTVSWYQQALGQGPQFIFQYYREEENGRGNFPPRFSGLQFPNYSSELNVNALELDDSALYLCASSLGGTGIGYEQYFGPGTRLTVT.

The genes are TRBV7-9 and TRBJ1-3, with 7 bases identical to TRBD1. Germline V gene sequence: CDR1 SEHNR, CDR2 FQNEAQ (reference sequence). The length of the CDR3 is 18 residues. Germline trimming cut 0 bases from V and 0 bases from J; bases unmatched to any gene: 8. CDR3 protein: CASSLARDSLRSGNTIYF. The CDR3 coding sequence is TGTGCCAGCAGCTTAGCTAGGGACAGTCTTCGCTCTGGAAACACCATATATTTT.

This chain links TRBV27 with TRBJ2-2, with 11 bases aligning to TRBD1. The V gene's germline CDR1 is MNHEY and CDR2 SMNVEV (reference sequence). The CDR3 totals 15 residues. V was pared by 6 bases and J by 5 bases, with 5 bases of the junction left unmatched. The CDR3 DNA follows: TGTGCCAGCAGCTGGACAGGGGGCCAGACCGGGGAGCTGTTTTTT. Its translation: CASSWTGGQTGELFF.

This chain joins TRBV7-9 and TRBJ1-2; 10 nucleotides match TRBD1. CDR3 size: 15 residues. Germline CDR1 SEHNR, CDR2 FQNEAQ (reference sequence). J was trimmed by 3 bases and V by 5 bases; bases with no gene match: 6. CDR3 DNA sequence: TGTGCCAGCAGCACGTGGACAGGGGGAGACTATGGCTACACCTTC. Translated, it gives CASSTWTGGDYGYTF.

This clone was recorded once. Here the CDR3 reads CASSDSGGNSPLHF. CDR3 nucleotides: TGTGCCAGCAGTGACTCAGGGGGTAATTCACCCCTCCACTTT. The chain couples TRBV6-4 to TRBJ1-6, with D possibly being TRBD1 (6 bases). V was cut by 0 bases and J by 6 bases, with 6 bases left in between. In germline, CDR1 is MRHNA, CDR2 SNTAGT. This CDR3 is built from 14 residues.

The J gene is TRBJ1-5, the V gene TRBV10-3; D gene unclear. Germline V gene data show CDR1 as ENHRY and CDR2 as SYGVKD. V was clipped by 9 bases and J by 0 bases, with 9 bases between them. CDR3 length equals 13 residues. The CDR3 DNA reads TGTGCCATAGCGCAGAATAGCAATCAGCCCCAGCATTTT. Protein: CAIAQNSNQPQHF.

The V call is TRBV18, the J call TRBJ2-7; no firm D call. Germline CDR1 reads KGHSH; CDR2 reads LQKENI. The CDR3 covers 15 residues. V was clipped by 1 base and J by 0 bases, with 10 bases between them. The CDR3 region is CASSPLGGSSYEQYF. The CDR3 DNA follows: TGTGCCAGCTCACCACTCGGCGGTAGCTCCTACGAGCAGTACTTC.

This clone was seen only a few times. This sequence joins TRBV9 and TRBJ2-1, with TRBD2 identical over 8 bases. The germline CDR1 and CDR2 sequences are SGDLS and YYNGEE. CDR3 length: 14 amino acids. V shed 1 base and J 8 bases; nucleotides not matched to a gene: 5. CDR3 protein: CASSVTGRVDEQFF. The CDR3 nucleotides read TGTGCCAGCAGCGTAACCGGGAGGGTGGATGAGCAGTTCTTC.

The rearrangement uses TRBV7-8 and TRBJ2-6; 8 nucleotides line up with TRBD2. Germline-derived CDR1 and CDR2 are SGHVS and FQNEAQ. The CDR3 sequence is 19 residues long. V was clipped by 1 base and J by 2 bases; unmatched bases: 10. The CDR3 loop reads CASSLGRGISGAGANVLTF. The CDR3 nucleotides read TGTGCCAGCAGCTTAGGGCGGGGCATTAGCGGGGCTGGGGCCAACGTCCTGACTTTC.

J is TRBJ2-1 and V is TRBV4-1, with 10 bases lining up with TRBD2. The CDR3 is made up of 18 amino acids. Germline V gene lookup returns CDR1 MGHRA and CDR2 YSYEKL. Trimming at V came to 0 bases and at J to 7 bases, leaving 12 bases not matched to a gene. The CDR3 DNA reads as TGCGCCAGCAGCCAAGATTGGGCTAGCGGGAGTCGAATTAATGAGCAGTTCTTC. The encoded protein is CASSQDWASGSRINEQFF.

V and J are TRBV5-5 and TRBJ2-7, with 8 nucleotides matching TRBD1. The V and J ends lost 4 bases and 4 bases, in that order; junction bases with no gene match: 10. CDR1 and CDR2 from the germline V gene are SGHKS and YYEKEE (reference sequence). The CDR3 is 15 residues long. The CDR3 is CASSLYIGTGYEQYF. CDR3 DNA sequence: TGTGCCAGCAGCCTGTATATCGGGACAGGTTACGAGCAGTACTTC. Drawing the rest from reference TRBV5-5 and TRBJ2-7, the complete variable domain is DAGVTQSPTHLIKTRGQQVTLRCSPISGHKSVSWYQQVLGQGPQFIFQYYEKEERGRGNFPDRFSARQFPNYSSELNVNALLLGDSALYLCASSLYIGTGYEQYFGPGTRLTVT.

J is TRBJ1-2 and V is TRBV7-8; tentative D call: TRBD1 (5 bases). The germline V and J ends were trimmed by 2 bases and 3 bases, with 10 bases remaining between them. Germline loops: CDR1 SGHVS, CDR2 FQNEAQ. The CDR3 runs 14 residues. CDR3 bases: TGTGCCAGCAGCTTAACGACAGACTACTATGGCTACACCTTC. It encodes CASSLTTDYYGYTF.

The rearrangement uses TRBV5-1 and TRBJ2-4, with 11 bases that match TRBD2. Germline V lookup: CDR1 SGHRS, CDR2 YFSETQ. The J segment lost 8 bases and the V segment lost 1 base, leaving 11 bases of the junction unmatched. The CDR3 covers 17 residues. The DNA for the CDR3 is TGCGCCAGCAGCTTGATGCTAGCGGGAGGCCCAGAAGACATTCAGTACTTC. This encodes CASSLMLAGGPEDIQYF.

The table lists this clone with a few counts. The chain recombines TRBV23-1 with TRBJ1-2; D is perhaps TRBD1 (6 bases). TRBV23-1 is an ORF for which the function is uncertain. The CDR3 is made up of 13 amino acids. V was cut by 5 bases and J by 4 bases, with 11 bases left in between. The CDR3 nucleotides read TGCGCCAGCAGTGGGGGCCCGACCTATGGCTACACCTTC. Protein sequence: CASSGGPTYGYTF.

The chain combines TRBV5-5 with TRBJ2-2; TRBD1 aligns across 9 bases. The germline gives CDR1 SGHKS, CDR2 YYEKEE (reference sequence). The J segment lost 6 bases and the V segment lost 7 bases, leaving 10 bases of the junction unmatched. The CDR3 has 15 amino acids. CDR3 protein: CASHPGTGRAGELFF. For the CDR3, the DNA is TGTGCCAGCCACCCCGGGACAGGGAGGGCCGGGGAGCTGTTTTTT.

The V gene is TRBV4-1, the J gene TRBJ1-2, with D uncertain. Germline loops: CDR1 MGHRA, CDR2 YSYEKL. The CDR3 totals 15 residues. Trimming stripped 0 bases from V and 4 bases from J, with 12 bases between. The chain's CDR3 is CASSQDAGVSYGYTF. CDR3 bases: TGCGCCAGCAGCCAAGATGCGGGAGTTAGCTATGGCTACACCTTC.

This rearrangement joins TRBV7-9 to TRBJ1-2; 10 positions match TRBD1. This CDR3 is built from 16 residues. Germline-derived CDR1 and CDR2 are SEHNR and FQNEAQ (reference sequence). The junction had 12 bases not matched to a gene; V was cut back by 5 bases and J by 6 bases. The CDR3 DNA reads TGTGCCAGCAGCCGAGGGACAGGGGCGGGGAAGGATGGCTACACCTTC. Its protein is CASSRGTGAGKDGYTF.

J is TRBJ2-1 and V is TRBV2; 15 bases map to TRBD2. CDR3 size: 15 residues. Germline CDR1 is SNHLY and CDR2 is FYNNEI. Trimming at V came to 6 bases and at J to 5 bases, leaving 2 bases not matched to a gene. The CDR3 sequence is CASSGLAGGNNEQFF. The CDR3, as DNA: TGTGCCAGCAGCGGACTAGCGGGAGGGAACAATGAGCAGTTCTTC.

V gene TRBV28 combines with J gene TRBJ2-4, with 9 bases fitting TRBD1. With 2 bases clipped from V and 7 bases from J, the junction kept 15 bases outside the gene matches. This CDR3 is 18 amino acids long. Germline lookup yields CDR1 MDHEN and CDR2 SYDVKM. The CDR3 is CASSLVLSGQGMMNIQYF. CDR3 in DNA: TGTGCCAGCAGTTTAGTTTTAAGCGGACAGGGGATGATGAACATTCAGTACTTC.

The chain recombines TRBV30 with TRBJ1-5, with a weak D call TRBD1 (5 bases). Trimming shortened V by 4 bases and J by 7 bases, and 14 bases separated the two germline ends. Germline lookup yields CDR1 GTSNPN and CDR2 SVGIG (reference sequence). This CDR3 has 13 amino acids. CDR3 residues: CAWTGGWDQPQHF. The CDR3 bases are TGTGCCTGGACGGGAGGGTGGGACCAGCCCCAGCATTTT. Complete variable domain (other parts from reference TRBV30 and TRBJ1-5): SQTIHQWPATLVQPVGSPLSLECTVEGTSNPNLYWYRQAAGRGLQLLFYSVGIGQISSEVPQNLSASRPQDRQFILSSKKLLLSDSGFYLCAWTGGWDQPQHFGDGTRLSIL.